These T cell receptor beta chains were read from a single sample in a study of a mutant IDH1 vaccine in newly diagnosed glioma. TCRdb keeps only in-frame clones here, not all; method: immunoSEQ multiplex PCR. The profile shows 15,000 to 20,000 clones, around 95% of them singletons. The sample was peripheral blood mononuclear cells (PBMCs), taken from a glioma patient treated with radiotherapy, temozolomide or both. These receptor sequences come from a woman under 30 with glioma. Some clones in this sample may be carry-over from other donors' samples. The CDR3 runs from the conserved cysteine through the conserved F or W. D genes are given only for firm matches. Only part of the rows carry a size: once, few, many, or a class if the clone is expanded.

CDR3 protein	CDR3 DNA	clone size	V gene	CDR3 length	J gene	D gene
CASSTRQGVVAFF	TGTGCCAGCAGCACTCGACAGGGAGTTGTAGCTTTCTTT	.	TRBV21-1	13	TRBJ1-1	.
CASSDRQATDTQYF	TGTGCCAGCAGTGATAGGCAAGCGACAGATACGCAGTATTTT	.	TRBV6-1	14	TRBJ2-3	.
CASSLYASNQPQHF	TGTGCCAGCAGTTTATACGCTAGCAATCAGCCCCAGCATTTT	.	TRBV27	14	TRBJ1-5	.
CASSPPGQGTYEQYF	TGTGCCAGCAGCCCCCCTGGGCAGGGCACTTACGAGCAGTACTTC	.	TRBV14	15	TRBJ2-7	.
CASSLVRTGGLAFF	TGTGCCAGCAGCTTAGTTCGGACAGGGGGGCTGGCTTTCTTT	.	TRBV11-1	14	TRBJ1-1	TRBD1
CASSPHLGQGANYGYTF	TGTGCCAGCAGCCCACATCTCGGACAGGGAGCTAACTATGGCTACACCTTC	.	TRBV7-9	17	TRBJ1-2	TRBD1
CASSDGGIRATGELFF	TGTGCCAGCAGCGACGGAGGGATCAGGGCCACCGGGGAGCTGTTTTTT	.	TRBV5-6	16	TRBJ2-2	.
CASSQDWAGGSDTQYF	TGTGCCAGCAGCCAAGATTGGGCGGGGGGCTCAGATACGCAGTATTTT	.	TRBV4-2	16	TRBJ2-3	TRBD2
CASSQGANEQYF	TGCGCCAGCAGCCAAGGCGCCAACGAGCAGTACTTC	.	TRBV4-1	12	TRBJ2-7	.
CASSQEEGLGTDTQYF	TGCGCCAGCAGCCAAGAGGAGGGGTTGGGCACAGATACGCAGTATTTT	.	TRBV4-1	16	TRBJ2-3	.
CASSLGETQYF	TGTGCCAGCAGCCTCGGGGAGACCCAGTACTTC	.	TRBV6-5	11	TRBJ2-5	.
CSVFGGVKRESHNEQFF	TGCAGCGTTTTTGGTGGAGTAAAGCGGGAGTCCCACAATGAGCAGTTCTTC	.	TRBV29-1	17	TRBJ2-1	TRBD2
CASRNTGGITDTQYF	TGTGCCAGCAGAAATACAGGGGGGATCACAGATACGCAGTATTTT	.	TRBV6-1	15	TRBJ2-3	TRBD1
CASGAYEQYF	TGTGCCAGCGGGGCCTACGAGCAGTACTTC	.	TRBV6-5	10	TRBJ2-7	.
CASSLINRGSRAVNTEAFF	TGTGCCAGCAGCTTGATTAACAGGGGGTCCCGCGCAGTAAACACTGAAGCTTTCTTT	once	TRBV7-9	19	TRBJ1-1	TRBD1
CASSVPGPYNEQFF	TGTGCCAGCAGTGTACCGGGCCCCTACAATGAGCAGTTCTTC	.	TRBV25-1	14	TRBJ2-1	.
CASSFEGLVSATDTQYF	TGTGCCAGCAGTTTTGAGGGACTAGTTAGTGCCACAGATACGCAGTATTTT	.	TRBV27	17	TRBJ2-3	TRBD2
CASSLRHQGNTEAFF	TGCGCCAGCAGCCTTCGGCATCAGGGAAACACTGAAGCTTTCTTT	.	TRBV4-1	15	TRBJ1-1	.
CASGLPHGGGPYEQYF	TGTGCTAGTGGTTTGCCCCACGGCGGGGGGCCCTACGAGCAGTACTTC	.	TRBV12-5	16	TRBJ2-7	TRBD2
CASSEGLNYEQYF	TGTGCCAGCAGTGAGGGACTTAACTACGAGCAGTACTTC	.	TRBV2	13	TRBJ2-7	.
CASGLVMGSGQPQHF	TGTGCTAGTGGTTTGGTAATGGGTTCCGGTCAGCCCCAGCATTTT	.	TRBV12-5	15	TRBJ1-5	.
CASSLPGGNYEQYF	TGTGCCAGCAGTCTCCCGGGGGGCAACTACGAGCAGTACTTC	.	TRBV25-1	14	TRBJ2-7	.
CASSEKQDGEQYF	TGTGCCAGCAGTGAAAAACAGGACGGCGAGCAGTACTTC	once	TRBV6-1	13	TRBJ2-7	.
CASSRGGVIADTQYF	TGTGCCAGCTCCCGAGGGGGGGTTATCGCAGATACGCAGTATTTT	.	TRBV6-5	15	TRBJ2-3	.
CASRRQGASYEQYF	TGTGCCAGCAGACGACAGGGGGCCTCCTACGAGCAGTACTTC	.	TRBV2	14	TRBJ2-7	TRBD1
CASSVGQGDSTEAFF	TGTGCCAGCAGCGTCGGACAGGGGGACAGCACTGAAGCTTTCTTT	.	TRBV9	15	TRBJ1-1	TRBD1
CAGTSGRHFTDTQYF	TGTGCCGGCACGAGCGGCAGACACTTCACAGATACGCAGTATTTT	once	TRBV2	15	TRBJ2-3	.
CASSLGQVNTEAFF	TGTGCCAGCAGCTTAGGGCAGGTGAACACTGAAGCTTTCTTT	.	TRBV7-6	14	TRBJ1-1	.
CASSPLGTLEKLFF	TGTGCCAGCAGTCCCCTTGGGACGCTTGAAAAACTGTTTTTT	.	TRBV28	14	TRBJ1-4	.
CASSLFRLASEAFF	TGTGCCAGCAGCTTATTCCGCCTCGCATCTGAAGCTTTCTTT	.	TRBV7-9	14	TRBJ1-1	.
CASSWLGGFQPQHF	TGTGCCAGCAGTTGGTTGGGGGGTTTTCAGCCCCAGCATTTT	.	TRBV28	14	TRBJ1-5	.
CASSFSTGELFF	TGTGCCAGCAGTTTTTCCACCGGGGAGCTGTTTTTT	medium-sized	TRBV27	12	TRBJ2-2	.
CASTQGRNYGYTF	TGTGCCAGCACTCAGGGGCGAAACTATGGCTACACCTTC	.	TRBV2	13	TRBJ1-2	.
CASKGQSSYNEQFF	TGTGCCAGTAAAGGACAGAGCTCCTACAATGAGCAGTTCTTC	once	TRBV28	14	TRBJ2-1	.
CASSEALQGSNQPQHF	TGTGCCAGCAGTGAAGCGCTTCAGGGGAGCAATCAGCCCCAGCATTTT	.	TRBV2	16	TRBJ1-5	.
CASSPGGHTYNEQFF	TGTGCCAGCAGCCCAGGGGGCCACACCTACAATGAGCAGTTCTTC	.	TRBV7-9	15	TRBJ2-1	TRBD1
CASSATSGSYEQYF	TGTGCCAGCAGTGCAACTAGCGGGAGTTACGAGCAGTACTTC	.	TRBV25-1	14	TRBJ2-7	TRBD2
CASRNLAGGTYNEQFF	TGTGCCAGCAGAAATCTAGCGGGGGGGACCTACAATGAGCAGTTCTTC	.	TRBV27	16	TRBJ2-1	TRBD2
CASSWASSYEQYF	TGTGCCAGTAGTTGGGCGAGCTCCTACGAGCAGTACTTC	.	TRBV19	13	TRBJ2-7	.
CASSVGRAAETQYF	TGCGCCAGCAGCGTCGGGAGGGCCGCGGAGACCCAGTACTTC	few	TRBV5-1	14	TRBJ2-5	TRBD2
CASSPRALGGYEQYF	TGTGCCAGCAGTCCCCGGGCCCTCGGAGGGTACGAGCAGTACTTC	.	TRBV28	15	TRBJ2-7	.
CASSTGLADTDTQYF	TGTGCCAGCAGTACCGGACTAGCGGACACAGATACGCAGTATTTT	.	TRBV6-1	15	TRBJ2-3	TRBD2
CSVDPQGANYGYTF	TGCAGCGTTGACCCCCAGGGGGCTAACTATGGCTACACCTTC	once	TRBV29-1	14	TRBJ1-2	TRBD1
CDGQPQHF	TGTGACGGTCAGCCCCAGCATTTT	.	TRBV30	8	TRBJ1-5	.
CASSPWDEQYF	TGTGCCAGCAGTCCCTGGGACGAGCAGTACTTC	.	TRBV6-6	11	TRBJ2-7	.
CASSSGTGVDTQYF	TGTGCCAGCTCATCAGGGACAGGGGTCGATACGCAGTATTTT	.	TRBV18	14	TRBJ2-3	TRBD1
CASSPKGQGVNTIYF	TGTGCCAGCAGCCCAAAGGGACAGGGAGTGAACACCATATATTTT	.	TRBV7-2	15	TRBJ1-3	TRBD1
CAMRGGTTGNTIYF	TGTGCCATGCGCGGAGGGACAACTGGAAACACCATATATTTT	.	TRBV10-3	14	TRBJ1-3	.
CASSPPDSNQPQHF	TGTGCCAGCTCACCACCGGATAGCAATCAGCCCCAGCATTTT	.	TRBV18	14	TRBJ1-5	.
CASSQTSGGLGETQYF	TGCGCCAGCAGCCAGACTAGCGGGGGGCTAGGGGAGACCCAGTACTTC	.	TRBV5-1	16	TRBJ2-5	TRBD2
CASSLGDLAFF	TGTGCCAGCAGCTTAGGGGACCTGGCTTTCTTT	.	TRBV11-3	11	TRBJ1-1	.
CASSLGQLYGYTF	TGTGCCAGCAGCTTGGGACAGCTCTATGGCTACACCTTC	.	TRBV5-4	13	TRBJ1-2	.